This T cell receptor (beta chain) was captured in a study of OX40 agonist ivuxolimab in advanced cancers. Study details: Clinicians treated patients with ivuxolimab, an agonistic anti-OX40 (CD134) antibody.

TCRdb keeps only in-frame clones here, not all; method: immunoSEQ multiplex PCR. Of around 20,000 clones in the sample, approximately 88% were seen once. The source material was CD4+ or CD8+ T cells sorted from blood, sampled in a trial of the OX40 agonist ivuxolimab. The sequence was obtained from an adult with an advanced solid tumor such as melanoma, head and neck, liver or kidney cancer.

CDR3 bases: TGCAGCGTTGAGCAGGTCTCCTTCCCGTACCAAGAGACCCAGTACTTC. It specifies CSVEQVSFPYQETQYF. This chain joins TRBV29-1 and TRBJ2-5; D gene unclear. The CDR3 runs 16 residues. The V gene lost 3 bases and the J gene lost 0 bases, with 17 bases spanning the gap. Germline V gene data show CDR1 as SQVTM and CDR2 as ANQGSEA.